The present T cell receptor (beta chain) was sequenced within a study of siplizumab effects on memory and regulatory T cells. Notes on the study in general: Siplizumab caused a significant drop in alloreactive sequences traceable to unstimulated CD4+ memory cells.

The CDR3 has 17 residues. The germline gives CDR1 SEHNR, CDR2 FQNEAQ (reference sequence). With V trimmed by 5 bases and J by 0 bases, 12 bases remained unmatched. The table lists this clone with a count of one. Its matching antigen is unknown. It was 75,000 to 100,000 TCR templates that were assayed per sample. Measured with immunoSEQ multiplex PCR; TCRdb has only the in-frame clones, and not every one. Seen here are some 100,000 clones, 94% observed once, and the top ten hold about 0.6%. The TCR sequence derives from a human donor in good health. V usage is TRBV7-9 and J usage is TRBJ1-1, with 7 bases aligning to TRBD1. The sequenced sample consisted of Tregs sorted from blood. The CDR3 region has the DNA TGTGCCAGCAGCGCCCGAAGGACAGGCCCCATGAACACTGAAGCTTTCTTT. Translating gives CASSARRTGPMNTEAFF. Supplemented by reference TRBV7-9 and TRBJ1-1, the full variable domain reads DTGVSQNPRHKITKRGQNVTFRCDPISEHNRLYWYRQTLGQGPEFLTYFQNEAQLEKSRLLSDRFSAERPKGSFSTLEIQRTEQGDSAMYLCASSARRTGPMNTEAFFGQGTRLTVV.